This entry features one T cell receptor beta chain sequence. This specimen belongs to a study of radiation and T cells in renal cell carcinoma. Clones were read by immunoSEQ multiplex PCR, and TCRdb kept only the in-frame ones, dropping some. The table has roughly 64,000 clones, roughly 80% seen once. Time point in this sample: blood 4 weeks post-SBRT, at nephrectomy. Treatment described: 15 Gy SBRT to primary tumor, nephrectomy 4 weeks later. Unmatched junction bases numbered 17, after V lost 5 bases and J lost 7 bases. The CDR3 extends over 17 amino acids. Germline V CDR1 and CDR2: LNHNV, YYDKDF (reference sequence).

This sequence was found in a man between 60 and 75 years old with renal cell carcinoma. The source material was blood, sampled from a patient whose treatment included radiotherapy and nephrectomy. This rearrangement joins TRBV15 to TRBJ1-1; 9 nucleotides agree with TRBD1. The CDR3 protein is CATSPFSSGTGWIEAFF. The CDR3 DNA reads TGTGCCACCAGCCCGTTCTCATCCGGGACAGGGTGGATTGAAGCTTTCTTT.